A single TCR beta chain is shown here with its context. The table lists this clonotype with a count of one. Its antigen remains unidentified. No much larger clone is present one base from it, and per-base qualities are unavailable. Single-read evidence is weak. V is cut by 3 bases and J by 14 bases, and the space between the germline ends is 8 bases. CDR1 MNHNS and CDR2 SASEGT are derived from the germline V gene. The CDR3 starts with the cysteine, ends with the phenylalanine, and has 10 residues. Only the CDR3 part of the read is kept: 30 bases, read in frame from the first base. High-throughput TCR beta sequencing profiled peripheral blood CD8+ and CD4+ T cells from healthy donors, Susac syndrome patients and multiple sclerosis patients. The healthy donors served as controls matched for age and sex. Bulk CD8+ and CD4+ T cells were purified magnetically by negative isolation, whereas CD8+ TEMRA cells were enriched by FACS. Blood was collected in EDTA tubes and processed within 24 hours, with PBMCs isolated through density gradient centrifugation. PBMCs intended for TCR sequencing were frozen in liquid nitrogen and were later thawed in a 37 degrees C water bath. A purity of at least 90% was achieved for sorted or isolated CD4+, CD8+ and CD8+ TEMRA cells.

The data originate from a study of CD8 T cells in Susac syndrome (dated by TCRdb to between 2018 and 2020). Study-level background: Whether CD8+ T cell activation and differentiation in Susac syndrome was antigen driven was tested using repertoire sequencing. CD8+ T cell repertoire clonality was compared between eleven to twelve healthy donors, approximately 14 Susac syndrome patients and roughly 15 multiple sclerosis patients.

Broader findings and caveats from the paper: The number of individuals in the TCR sequencing and HLA analysis was acknowledged as relatively small.

RNA was extracted using the RNeasy kit, and about 0.45 to 1 ug of the RNA was reverse transcribed with random hexamers. The immunoSEQ multiplex PCR assay, covering 54 Vbeta and 13 Jbeta segments, was used to amplify TCR beta CDR3 regions. PCR amplification bias was corrected by using a synthetic template baseline for primer optimization and computational correction. On the study's bioinformatics: Reads were annotated to V, D and J genes according to IMGT and were analyzed with immunoSEQ Analyzer, with only productive sequences retained. Clonality was computed as one minus Shannon entropy normalized by log2 of the number of productive unique sequences. For each patient and control, public and private clones were evaluated within the 100 most prevalent clones. A clone was defined as Susac-specific if it was absent from the healthy and MS cohorts, from about a thousand published viral clones and from other ImmuneACCESS disease sequences. In-frame beta chains were kept once TCRdb had trimmed the public reads at Q25 with fastp and called clones with MiXCR. Rows with a matching CDR3 protein are joined into one entry that keeps the most common DNA and genes. The V and J calls were determined by TCRdb, not by the authors. Recorded for this sample are about 89,000 distinct CDR3 sequences; about 93% of them occurred a single time. The top ten clones comprise 0.32% of the sample.

Here the chain combines TRBV6-1 and TRBJ2-1; the D segment cannot be called with confidence. The source material was CD8+ T cells from PBMCs. The TCR originated in a human donor in good health. The CDR3 region: CASSDWKEFF. The DNA sequence is TGTGCCAGCAGTGACTGGAAGGAGTTCTTC.